This entry is about one T cell receptor beta chain. Its antigen is unknown. The data were taken from a study of cytomegalovirus exposure and HLA in healthy donors. The study's findings and limits: In a later analysis, CMV-associated beta chains were mostly HLA-associated, it appeared.

The CDR3 runs 13 residues. Trimming removed 2 bases from V and 3 bases from J, with 8 bases in between. CDR1 and CDR2 from the germline V gene are MDHEN and SYDVKM. Use of 60 Vbeta and 13 Jbeta primers characterized the PCR. Produced via immunoSEQ multiplex PCR; TCRdb's table is partial and in-frame only. Listed are roughly 120,000 clones; over 0.8% falls within the top ten. Sequenced: PBMCs. The source of this sequence is a man aged 18 to 29 in good health and CMV-seronegative. The V gene is TRBV28, the J gene TRBJ2-7; the D gene is possibly TRBD2 (5 bases). The CDR3 nucleotides are TGTGCCAGCAGTTTAGTCCGGGGCTACGAGCAGTACTTC. Amino acids: CASSLVRGYEQYF.